The clone carrying this TCR beta chain was observed a few times. Its antigen is as yet unknown. This sample was included in a study of Tregs in tolerant kidney transplant recipients. Generated by immunoSEQ multiplex PCR, the TCRdb table keeps only in-frame clones and is missing some. This sample carries some 70,000 clones, roughly nine tenths of them seen once, and the ten largest clones take nearly 0.4%. Overall study results and limits: Nucleotide sequences could not be compared across some patients' samples due to primer changes.

CDR1 is SEHNR and CDR2 is FQNEAQ in the germline V gene (reference sequence). The CDR3 covers 14 residues. V was pared by 3 bases and J by 5 bases, with 3 bases of the junction left unmatched. Here the sequenced sample was CD4+ T cells from blood, taken before the transplant. The chain couples TRBV7-9 to TRBJ2-5, with 10 bases identical to TRBD1. The receptor's source is a human donor who received a combined kidney and bone marrow transplant. Written as DNA, the CDR3 is TGTGCCAGCAGCTTGGACAGGGGGACGGAGACCCAGTACTTC. Protein sequence: CASSLDRGTETQYF.